The 22 T cell receptor beta chains below were found in one sample sequenced in a study of cytomegalovirus exposure and HLA in healthy donors. Both 60 Vbeta primers and 13 Jbeta primers went into the PCR. Data came from immunoSEQ multiplex PCR; TCRdb stores just in-frame clones and leaves some out. The data show some 240,000 clones, approximately 91% seen once. Sample: PBMCs. These receptors came from a girl aged 2 to 10 in good health and CMV-seronegative.

V is TRBV6-1 and J is TRBJ1-2, with 9 bases that match TRBD1. CDR1 and CDR2 (germline): MNHNS, SASEGT. The CDR3 totals 15 residues. Trimming at V came to 8 bases and at J to 6 bases, leaving 13 bases not matched to a gene. The CDR3 is CASVSIGQGSDGYTF. The CDR3 nucleotides are TGTGCCAGCGTCTCTATCGGACAGGGGAGTGATGGCTACACCTTC.

The chain uses TRBV9 and TRBJ2-1; D not certain. Trimming removed 0 bases from V and 1 base from J, with 5 bases in between. Germline CDR1 is SGDLS and CDR2 is YYNGEE. The CDR3 has 14 amino acids. The chain's CDR3 is CASSVAESYNEQFF. The DNA of the CDR3 is TGTGCCAGCAGCGTAGCGGAGTCCTACAATGAGCAGTTCTTC.

The rearrangement links TRBV25-1 to TRBJ2-1, with 7 bases fitting TRBD1. Trimming took 9 bases from V and 5 from J; bases not matched to a gene: 7. Germline-derived CDR1 and CDR2 are MGHDK and SYGVNS. There are 13 residues in the CDR3. As DNA, the CDR3 is TGTGCCAGGTTTACAGGGGTCCACAATGAGCAGTTCTTC. This gives the protein CARFTGVHNEQFF.

This chain connects TRBV18 to TRBJ1-1; D is unresolved. Germline lookup yields CDR1 KGHSH and CDR2 LQKENI. The CDR3 has 13 residues. V was cut by 5 bases and J by 8 bases, with 15 bases left in between. The CDR3 DNA follows: TGTGCCAGCTCATCACAGCCGCGTTGGGAAGCTTTCTTT. Protein: CASSSQPRWEAFF.

The rearrangement links TRBV5-1 to TRBJ2-1; a weak D match, TRBD2 (5 bases). Trimming cost V 1 base and J 10 bases, with 18 bases left between them. The CDR3 extends over 15 amino acids. CDR1 is SGHRS, CDR2 YFSETQ, per germline. The CDR3 is CASSLLGELEREQFF. CDR3 DNA: TGCGCCAGCAGCTTGTTAGGCGAACTAGAACGGGAGCAGTTCTTC. Full variable domain (outside the CDR3, taken from reference TRBV5-1 and TRBJ2-1): KAGVTQTPRYLIKTRGQQVTLSCSPISGHRSVSWYQQTPGQGLQFLFEYFSETQRNKGNFPGRFSGRQFSNSRSEMNVSTLELGDSALYLCASSLLGELEREQFFGPGTRLTVL.

This chain links TRBV4-2 with TRBJ2-7; the D gene is possibly TRBD1 (5 bases). Germline V gives CDR1 LGHNA, CDR2 YNFKEQ. The V and J ends lost 3 bases and 2 bases respectively, with 17 bases between them. This CDR3 contains 16 residues. CDR3 sequence: CASSHDRGRGTYEQYF. CDR3 bases: TGTGCCAGCAGCCATGATAGGGGAAGGGGAACCTACGAGCAGTACTTC.

This clone was recorded only once. This chain joins TRBV5-1 and TRBJ1-2; D call uncertain. This CDR3 is built from 14 residues. Trimming shortened V by 0 bases and J by 4 bases, and 10 bases separated the two germline ends. Germline V gene sequence: CDR1 SGHRS, CDR2 YFSETQ. The CDR3 loop is CASSLGDLGYGYTF. CDR3 nucleotide sequence: TGCGCCAGCAGCTTGGGAGACCTAGGCTATGGCTACACCTTC.

The chain has TRBV29-1 and TRBJ1-1; D possibly corresponds to TRBD1 (6 bases). Germline loops: CDR1 SQVTM, CDR2 ANQGSEA. The CDR3 is made up of 14 amino acids. The V and J ends lost 6 bases and 3 bases respectively, with 17 bases between them. The CDR3 DNA reads TGCAGCGTACCAAGGACAGAAAAGGACACTGAAGCTTTCTTT. Its protein is CSVPRTEKDTEAFF.

The chain recombines TRBV6-5 with TRBJ1-2; weak D call: TRBD1 (6 bases). V lost 5 bases to trimming and J lost 4 bases, with 14 bases between them. The CDR3 is 14 amino acids. In germline, CDR1 is MNHEY, CDR2 SVGAGI. The CDR3, as DNA: TGTGCCAGCAGTGCGTACAGGGCGGCCTATGGCTACACCTTC. It specifies CASSAYRAAYGYTF.

The rearrangement links TRBV29-1 to TRBJ2-2; 7 positions agree with TRBD2. CDR1 and CDR2 (germline): SQVTM, ANQGSEA. The CDR3 loop spans 19 amino acids. Germline trimming cut 6 bases from V and 0 bases from J; bases unmatched to any gene: 19. CDR3 protein: CSVAGGDGSGFANTGELFF. The CDR3 DNA is TGCAGCGTCGCCGGCGGGGATGGTAGCGGGTTCGCGAACACCGGGGAGCTGTTTTTT.

The gene calls are TRBV10-3 and TRBJ2-7; D is uncertain. CDR1 is ENHRY and CDR2 is SYGVKD in the germline V gene. CDR3 length equals 15 residues. Trimming took off 6 bases at V and 0 bases at J, with 15 bases between the two ends. The CDR3 protein is CAISGEAFSSYEQYF. CDR3 DNA: TGTGCCATCAGCGGCGAGGCTTTCAGCTCCTACGAGCAGTACTTC.

The chain uses TRBV6-1 and TRBJ2-2; 7 bases are shared with TRBD2. V was clipped by 2 bases and J by 6 bases; unmatched bases: 3. The CDR3 sequence is 14 residues long. Germline values: CDR1 MNHNS, CDR2 SASEGT. CDR3 nucleotides: TGTGCCAGCAGTGAATGGACTAGTGCCGGGGAGCTGTTTTTT. Translation: CASSEWTSAGELFF.

This chain joins TRBV7-8 and TRBJ2-1; 13 nucleotides align to TRBD2. The trim removed 1 base at V and 9 bases at J, leaving 3 bases unmatched. Germline CDR1 and CDR2: SGHVS and FQNEAQ. This CDR3 region has 15 residues. The CDR3 sequence is CASSLELAGGGEQFF. The CDR3 DNA follows: TGTGCCAGCAGCTTAGAACTAGCGGGAGGGGGTGAGCAGTTCTTC.

This chain links TRBV6-5 with TRBJ1-2; D is unclear. Germline V gene data show CDR1 as MNHEY and CDR2 as SVGAGI. The length of the CDR3 is 13 residues. Trimming pared 5 bases from V and 2 bases from J, leaving 9 bases between. The CDR3 DNA reads TGTGCCAGCAGTCAGACACTGAACTATGGCTACACCTTC. Its protein is CASSQTLNYGYTF.

The rearrangement joins TRBV7-2 to TRBJ1-2; TRBD1 matches 7 bases. The V and J ends lost 0 bases and 2 bases, in that order; junction bases with no gene match: 3. CDR3 length: 15 residues. Germline V lookup: CDR1 SGHTA, CDR2 FQGNSA. CDR3 sequence reads: CASSLATGANYGYTF. As DNA, the CDR3 is TGTGCCAGCAGCTTAGCTACAGGGGCGAACTATGGCTACACCTTC.

The chain is built from TRBV10-3 and TRBJ1-2, with 7 bases lining up with TRBD1. CDR3 length equals 14 residues. V shed 6 bases, J shed 2 bases, and the junction held 6 bases outside the gene matches. Looked up from germline, CDR1 is ENHRY and CDR2 is SYGVKD. The CDR3 sequence: CAISPGQINYGYTF. In DNA, the CDR3 is TGTGCCATCAGCCCGGGACAGATAAACTATGGCTACACCTTC.

The chain uses TRBV30 and TRBJ1-3; D gene ambiguous. The CDR3 covers 12 residues. CDR1 is GTSNPN and CDR2 is SVGIG in the germline V gene (reference sequence). V was shortened by 5 bases and J by 4 bases, with 9 bases between the two germline ends. CDR3 DNA: TGTGCCTGGCGGGATTTAGGAAACACCATATATTTT. Translation gives CAWRDLGNTIYF.

This sequence joins TRBV20-1 and TRBJ2-7; a possible D gene is TRBD2 (6 bases). V lost 7 bases and J lost 3, with 7 bases in between. In germline, CDR1 is DFQATT, CDR2 SNEGSKA (reference sequence). CDR3 length equals 10 residues. The CDR3 region is CSVGGYEQYF. The CDR3 nucleotides read TGCAGTGTCGGGGGCTACGAGCAGTACTTC.

The chain combines TRBV30 with TRBJ2-5, with TRBD1 as a possible D gene (6 bases). Germline V lookup: CDR1 GTSNPN, CDR2 SVGIG (reference sequence). This CDR3 region has 14 residues. V was pared by 1 base and J by 2 bases, with 11 bases between. CDR3 in DNA: TGTGCCTGGAGTGACGCGACAGGTCAAGAGACCCAGTACTTC. Protein: CAWSDATGQETQYF.

The chain links TRBV2 to TRBJ1-2, with D unclear. In germline, CDR1 is SNHLY, CDR2 FYNNEI. The CDR3 is 15 residues long. V was clipped by 7 bases and J by 4 bases, with 19 bases between them. The CDR3 DNA reads TGTGCCAGCAAACTGACAAACCCTGTACTCTATGGCTACACCTTC. As protein: CASKLTNPVLYGYTF.

The J gene is TRBJ2-3, the V gene TRBV27; D is possibly TRBD2 (6 bases). This CDR3 is 14 amino acids long. Germline CDR1 is MNHEY and CDR2 is SMNVEV (reference sequence). V was trimmed by 5 bases and J by 6 bases, leaving 15 bases between them. CDR3 protein: CASSPLVGGDTQYF. The CDR3 DNA reads as TGTGCCAGCAGTCCCCTCGTGGGGGGTGATACGCAGTATTTT.

The V and J genes are TRBV5-1 and TRBJ2-7; 7 nucleotides align to TRBD1. Germline-derived CDR1 and CDR2 are SGHRS and YFSETQ. This CDR3 comprises 14 residues. Germline trimming cut 4 bases from V and 5 bases from J; bases unmatched to any gene: 9. CDR3: CASSGGQLDHEQYF. The CDR3 nucleotides are TGCGCCAGCAGCGGGGGACAGCTGGACCACGAGCAGTACTTC.